Listed here are 10 T cell receptor beta chains from one sample, sequenced in a study of blood T cell repertoires in COVID-19. Libraries were prepared by immunoSEQ multiplex PCR; TCRdb keeps only in-frame clonotypes and omits some of them. The data contain 400,000 or so clones, roughly 90% of them seen just once; the ten biggest clones take up roughly 0.78%. The sample was peripheral blood. Receptor source: a young man with COVID-19, enrolled during active disease.

The rearrangement uses TRBV5-6 and TRBJ1-4, with TRBD1 matching over 9 bases. Germline CDR1 reads SGHDT; CDR2 reads YYEEEE. The ends lost 3 bases at V and 8 bases at J; junction bases unmatched: 5. The CDR3 consists of 14 residues. This CDR3 is CASSYGQGYEKLFF. In nucleotides, the CDR3 is TGTGCCAGCAGCTATGGACAGGGGTACGAAAAACTGTTTTTT.

V gene TRBV2 combines with J gene TRBJ1-2; TRBD1 is a possible D gene (6 bases). The CDR3 extends over 14 amino acids. Trimming took 4 bases from V and 8 from J, leaving 17 bases between them. CDR1 SNHLY and CDR2 FYNNEI come from the germline V gene. CDR3 sequence (DNA): TGTGCCAGCAGTGCGTCTCGGGGGGCGAAGGGCTACACCTTC. It specifies CASSASRGAKGYTF.

This clone was detected once. J is TRBJ2-7 and V is TRBV7-9, with 9 bases matching TRBD1. Germline V gene lookup returns CDR1 SEHNR and CDR2 FQNEAQ (reference sequence). The CDR3 loop spans 13 amino acids. The V segment lost 6 bases and the J segment 5 bases; nucleotides outside the gene matches: 5. The CDR3 sequence: CASRGQGLDEQYF. CDR3 DNA sequence: TGTGCCAGCAGAGGACAGGGGCTGGACGAGCAGTACTTC.

To note about this clone: Different DNA sequences within this sample yield the same CDR3. The chain joins TRBV6-6 to TRBJ2-2; 8 bases agree with TRBD2. CDR1 is MNHNY and CDR2 is SVGAGI in the germline V gene (reference sequence). The CDR3 is 15 residues long. The trim removed 4 bases at V and 1 base at J, leaving 2 bases unmatched. The CDR3 sequence is CASSSSGGNTGELFF. The CDR3 nucleotides read TGTGCCAGCAGTTCCAGCGGGGGGAACACCGGGGAGCTGTTTTTT.

The chain uses TRBV18 and TRBJ1-5; 8 bases are shared with TRBD1. J was trimmed by 3 bases and V by 2 bases; bases with no gene match: 3. The length of the CDR3 is 15 residues. From germline, CDR1 is KGHSH and CDR2 LQKENI. CDR3 in amino acids: CASSPTGGDNQPQHF. The CDR3 nucleotides are TGTGCCAGCTCACCAACAGGGGGAGACAATCAGCCCCAGCATTTT. The entire variable domain, with the rest obtained from reference TRBV18 and TRBJ1-5, is as follows: NAGVMQNPRHLVRRRGQEARLRCSPMKGHSHVYWYRQLPEEGLKFMVYLQKENIIDESGMPKERFSAEFPKEGPSILRIQQVVRGDSAAYFCASSPTGGDNQPQHFGDGTRLSIL.

The rearrangement uses TRBV6-5 and TRBJ2-7; TRBD1 is a possible D gene (5 bases). The CDR3 totals 15 residues. Germline values: CDR1 MNHEY, CDR2 SVGAGI. Trimming took off 2 bases at V and 2 bases at J, with 13 bases between the two ends. The chain's CDR3 is CASSYGPAGTYEQYF. The CDR3, as DNA: TGTGCCAGCAGTTACGGTCCGGCAGGGACCTACGAGCAGTACTTC.

The rearrangement joins TRBV28 to TRBJ2-7, with unresolved D. V shed 6 bases and J shed 0 bases, with 3 bases lying between them. From germline, CDR1 is MDHEN and CDR2 SYDVKM. This CDR3 spans 11 amino acids. The CDR3 DNA sequence: TGTGCCAGCAGGTACTCCTACGAGCAGTACTTC. Encoded protein: CASRYSYEQYF.

The chain combines TRBV5-6 with TRBJ2-4; D is possibly TRBD1 (5 bases). CDR1 is SGHDT and CDR2 is YYEEEE in the germline V gene. Deletions cut 0 bases from V and 6 bases from J, with 10 bases between. This CDR3 spans 14 amino acids. The CDR3 DNA is TGTGCCAGCAGCTTGGTACGGCAGGGAAACATTCAGTACTTC. This gives the protein CASSLVRQGNIQYF.

The rearrangement joins TRBV5-4 to TRBJ2-7; no reliable D call. Between the trimmed V and J ends, which lost 0 bases and 6 bases, there was a span of 10 bases. Germline values: CDR1 SGHNT, CDR2 YYREEE (reference sequence). The CDR3 contains 13 residues. The CDR3 DNA sequence: TGTGCCAGCAGCTTGGATCAGAGGCGCGAGCAGTACTTC. Translated, it gives CASSLDQRREQYF.

This chain links TRBV28 with TRBJ2-3, with D possibly being TRBD2 (5 bases). Per the germline V gene, CDR1 is MDHEN and CDR2 is SYDVKM. The V and J ends lost 6 bases and 5 bases respectively, with 15 bases between them. CDR3 length: 14 residues. The CDR3: CASSSPGKEDTQYF. CDR3 DNA sequence: TGTGCCAGCAGCTCCCCGGGGAAGGAAGATACGCAGTATTTT.